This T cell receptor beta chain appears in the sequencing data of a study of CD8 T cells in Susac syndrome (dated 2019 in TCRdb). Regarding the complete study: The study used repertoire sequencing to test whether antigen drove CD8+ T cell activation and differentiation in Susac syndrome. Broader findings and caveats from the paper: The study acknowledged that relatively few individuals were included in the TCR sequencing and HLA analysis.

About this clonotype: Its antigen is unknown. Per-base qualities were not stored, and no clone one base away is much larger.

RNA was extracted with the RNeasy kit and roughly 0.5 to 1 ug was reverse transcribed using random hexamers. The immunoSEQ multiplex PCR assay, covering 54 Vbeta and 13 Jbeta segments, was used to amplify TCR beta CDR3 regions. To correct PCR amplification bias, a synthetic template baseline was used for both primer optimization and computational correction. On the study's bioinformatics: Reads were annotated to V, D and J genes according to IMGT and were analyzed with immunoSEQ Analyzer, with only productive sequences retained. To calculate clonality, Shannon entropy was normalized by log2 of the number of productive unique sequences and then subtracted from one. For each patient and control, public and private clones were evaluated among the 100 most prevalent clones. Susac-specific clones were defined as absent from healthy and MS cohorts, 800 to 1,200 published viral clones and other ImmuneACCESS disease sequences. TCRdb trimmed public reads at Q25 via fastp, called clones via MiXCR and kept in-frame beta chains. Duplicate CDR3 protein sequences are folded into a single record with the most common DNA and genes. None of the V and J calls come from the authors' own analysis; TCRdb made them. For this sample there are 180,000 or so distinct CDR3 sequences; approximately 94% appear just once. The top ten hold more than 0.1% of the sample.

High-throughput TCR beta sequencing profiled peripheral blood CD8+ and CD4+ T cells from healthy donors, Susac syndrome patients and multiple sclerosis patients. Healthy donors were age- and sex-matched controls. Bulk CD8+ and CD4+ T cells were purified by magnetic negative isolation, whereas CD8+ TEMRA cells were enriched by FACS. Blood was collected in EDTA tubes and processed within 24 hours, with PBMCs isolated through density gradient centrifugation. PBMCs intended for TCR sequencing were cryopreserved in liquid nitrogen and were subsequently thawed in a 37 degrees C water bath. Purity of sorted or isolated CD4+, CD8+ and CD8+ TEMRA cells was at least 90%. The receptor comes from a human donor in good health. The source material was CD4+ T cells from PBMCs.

The bases read TGCAGCGTTGACCTGGGTAACACAGATACGCAGTATTTT. This yields the protein CSVDLGNTDTQYF. The chain uses TRBV29-1 and TRBJ2-3, with no confidently assigned D gene. The germline V gene supplies CDR1 SQVTM and CDR2 ANQGSEA. V drops 3 bases and J drops 2 bases, leaving 9 bases in between. Measured from the cysteine to the phenylalanine, the CDR3 is 13 residues long. This entry keeps only the CDR3 DNA: 39 bases, framed from base 1.